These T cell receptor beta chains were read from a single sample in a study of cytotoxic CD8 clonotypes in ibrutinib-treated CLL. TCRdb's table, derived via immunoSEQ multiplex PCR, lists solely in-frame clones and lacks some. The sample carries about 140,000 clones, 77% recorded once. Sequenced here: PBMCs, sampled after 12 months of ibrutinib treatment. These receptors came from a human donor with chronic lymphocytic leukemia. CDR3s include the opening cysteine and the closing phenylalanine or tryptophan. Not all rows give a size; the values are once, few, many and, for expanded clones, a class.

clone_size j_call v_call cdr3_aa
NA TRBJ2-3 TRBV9 CASSVAGTGFRDTQYF
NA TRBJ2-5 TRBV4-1 CASSPKQGAETQYF
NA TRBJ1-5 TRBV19 CASSITAGYSNQPQHF
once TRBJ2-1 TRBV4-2 CASSQVRGSEQFF
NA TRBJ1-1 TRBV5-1 CASSLEPLTGVAFF
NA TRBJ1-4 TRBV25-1 CASRTRQGQGEKLFF
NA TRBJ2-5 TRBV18 CASSPQGTAQETQYF
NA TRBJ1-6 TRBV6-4 CASSDVGNSPLHF
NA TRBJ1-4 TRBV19 CASSTGAGQGKLFF
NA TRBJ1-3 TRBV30 CAWISQGAFGNTIYF
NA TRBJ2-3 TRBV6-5 CASSYLGGFPDTQYF
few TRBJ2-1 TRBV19 CASSIKGALYNEQFF
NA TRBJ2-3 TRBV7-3 CASSLRQGGSTDTQYF
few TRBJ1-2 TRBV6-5 CASSYLGGRGLYGYTF
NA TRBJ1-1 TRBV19 CASSIGWQDTEAFF
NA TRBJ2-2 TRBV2 CASSRDWATNTGELFF
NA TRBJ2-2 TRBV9 CATAGVGGELFF
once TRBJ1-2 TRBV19 CASSIEGGQNNYGYTF
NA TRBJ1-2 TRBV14 CASSQEQGYGYTF
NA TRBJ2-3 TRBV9 CASSVSGVGTDTQYF
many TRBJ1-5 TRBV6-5 CASRLGPTGPQHF
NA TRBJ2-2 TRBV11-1 CASSLRGPTGELFF
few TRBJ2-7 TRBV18 CASSPGFEQYF
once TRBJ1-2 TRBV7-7 CASSPSLQRGDRQPLGYTF
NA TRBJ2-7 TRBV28 CASSRLAGGYYEQYF
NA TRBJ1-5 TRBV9 CASSIRTPGDQPQHF
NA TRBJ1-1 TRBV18 CASSPPIRTEAFF
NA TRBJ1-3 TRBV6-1 CASSEAGQKNGNTIYF